These T cell receptor beta chains were read from a single sample in a study of cytomegalovirus exposure and HLA in healthy donors. TCRdb's table, derived via immunoSEQ multiplex PCR, lists solely in-frame clones and lacks some. The sample shows some 190,000 clones, around 83% of them seen only once. Material for sequencing was PBMCs. The receptors derive from a woman between 40 and 50 years old in good health and CMV-seronegative. CDR3s include the opening cysteine and the closing phenylalanine or tryptophan. A D gene is named only where the DNA matches it firmly. The listing skips clone size in some rows; elsewhere it reads once, few, many or a size class.

D: TRBD1; V: TRBV6-6; size: once; J: TRBJ2-1; DNA: TGTGCCAGCAGTCGTGGACAGGGCGGATACGATGAGCAGTTCTTC; CDR3: CASSRGQGGYDEQFF
D: .; V: TRBV6-1; size: .; J: TRBJ2-1; DNA: TGTGCCATCATGTGGGGGGTGGCTAACAATGAGCAGTTCTTC; CDR3: CAIMWGVANNEQFF
D: TRBD2; V: TRBV27; size: .; J: TRBJ2-1; DNA: TGTGCCAGCAGTTTAGTTCCGAGACTAGCGGGAGAGAGTGAGCAGTTCTTC; CDR3: CASSLVPRLAGESEQFF
D: .; V: TRBV4-2; size: .; J: TRBJ1-1; DNA: TGTGCCAGCAGCCAAGAAAATCGGGGGGCAGGTGAAGCTTTCTTT; CDR3: CASSQENRGAGEAFF
D: .; V: TRBV7-6; size: .; J: TRBJ2-3; DNA: TGTGCCAGCAGCTTAGGAGTTGCAGATACGCAGTATTTT; CDR3: CASSLGVADTQYF
D: .; V: TRBV19; size: .; J: TRBJ2-1; DNA: TGTGCCAGTACCCTGAGGGGGTACGATGAGCAGTTCTTC; CDR3: CASTLRGYDEQFF
D: TRBD1; V: TRBV7-9; size: .; J: TRBJ1-5; DNA: TGTGCCAGCAGCTGGGGGACAGGGGGCGCGAATCAGCCCCAGCATTTT; CDR3: CASSWGTGGANQPQHF
D: .; V: TRBV11-2; size: .; J: TRBJ1-1; DNA: TGTGCCAGCAGCTTAGGCGGCGGTAACACTGAAGCTTTCTTT; CDR3: CASSLGGGNTEAFF
D: .; V: TRBV5-1; size: .; J: TRBJ1-3; DNA: TGCGCCAGCAGCTTGGGGGGCTCCTCTGGAAACACCATATATTTT; CDR3: CASSLGGSSGNTIYF
D: TRBD2; V: TRBV19; size: few; J: TRBJ2-1; DNA: TGTGCCAGTAGTATTAGCGGGAGATCGACGTCCTACAATGAGCAGTTCTTC; CDR3: CASSISGRSTSYNEQFF
D: .; V: TRBV9; size: .; J: TRBJ1-2; DNA: TGTGCCAGCAGCGTACTCGCTAGCGCTATCGGCTACACCTTC; CDR3: CASSVLASAIGYTF
D: .; V: TRBV7-9; size: .; J: TRBJ2-5; DNA: TGTGCCAGCAGCTTAGTTCGCGATCTAGGAGAGACCCAGTACTTC; CDR3: CASSLVRDLGETQYF
D: TRBD1; V: TRBV27; size: .; J: TRBJ2-2; DNA: TGTGCCAGCAGTCCCCGACAGGGCCCCGGGGTTGGCACCGGGGAGCTGTTTTTT; CDR3: CASSPRQGPGVGTGELFF
D: TRBD1; V: TRBV6-1; size: .; J: TRBJ1-2; DNA: TGTGCCAGCAGAGCCGGGACAGCAACTAACTATGGCTACACCTTC; CDR3: CASRAGTATNYGYTF
D: .; V: TRBV27; size: .; J: TRBJ2-3; DNA: TGTGCCAGCAGTTTCCGGCTGAACAGGGATACGCAGTATTTT; CDR3: CASSFRLNRDTQYF
D: TRBD2; V: TRBV12-5; size: .; J: TRBJ2-3; DNA: TGTGCTAGTGGTTCGACTAGCAGCACAGATACGCAGTATTTT; CDR3: CASGSTSSTDTQYF
D: .; V: TRBV28; size: once; J: TRBJ2-6; DNA: TGTGCCAGCAGTTTGCCCAGGTTCGGAGGGTCTGGGGCCAACGTCCTGACTTTC; CDR3: CASSLPRFGGSGANVLTF
D: .; V: TRBV7-9; size: .; J: TRBJ2-6; DNA: TGTGCCAGCCTAAATCGGGTTCCCATCTCTGGGGCCAACGTCCTGACTTTC; CDR3: CASLNRVPISGANVLTF
D: .; V: TRBV12-5; size: .; J: TRBJ2-1; DNA: TGTGCTAGTGGTTTGGTAGCCAACCTCTACAATGAGCAGTTCTTC; CDR3: CASGLVANLYNEQFF
D: TRBD1; V: TRBV5-5; size: few; J: TRBJ1-2; DNA: TGTGCCAGCAGCGGAGGGCTGGGACAGGGTACCTATGGCTACACCTTC; CDR3: CASSGGLGQGTYGYTF
D: .; V: TRBV28; size: .; J: TRBJ1-1; DNA: TGTGCCAGCAGTTTATCGGGAACTACCATGAACACTGAAGCTTTCTTT; CDR3: CASSLSGTTMNTEAFF
D: TRBD1; V: TRBV5-6; size: few; J: TRBJ1-2; DNA: TGTGCCAGCAGCTTGAAGGGGGCAGGGGGAGACTATGGCTACACCTTC; CDR3: CASSLKGAGGDYGYTF
D: TRBD1; V: TRBV19; size: .; J: TRBJ2-7; DNA: TGTGCCAGTAGTCAACGGACAGGCCAGGGTGGCGAGCAGTACTTC; CDR3: CASSQRTGQGGEQYF
D: TRBD1; V: TRBV27; size: .; J: TRBJ2-5; DNA: TGTGCCAGCAGTTTGCAGGGGGCCTTGGAGACCCAGTACTTC; CDR3: CASSLQGALETQYF
D: .; V: TRBV5-1; size: few; J: TRBJ1-1; DNA: TGCGCCAGCAGCTTGGCGGGGGTTGGGACTGAAGCTTTCTTT; CDR3: CASSLAGVGTEAFF
D: TRBD1; V: TRBV7-2; size: .; J: TRBJ1-1; DNA: TGTGCCAGCAGCGGACGGACAGGGCGTAATGAAGCTTTCTTT; CDR3: CASSGRTGRNEAFF